The 14 T cell receptor beta chains listed next were all sequenced from one sample in a study of cytomegalovirus exposure and HLA in healthy donors. The PCR contained 60 Vbeta and 13 Jbeta primers. TCRdb's table, derived via immunoSEQ multiplex PCR, lists solely in-frame clones and lacks some. This table has over 150,000 clones, over 80% appearing once. Sequences were obtained from PBMCs. These receptors came from a man aged 45-65 years in good health and CMV-seronegative.

The chain links TRBV7-2 to TRBJ2-7; the match to TRBD1 covers 8 bases. The germline V gene encodes CDR1 SGHTA and CDR2 FQGNSA. V lost 3 bases and J lost 2; bases outside the gene matches: 6. The CDR3 totals 15 residues. This CDR3 reads CASSFRTGSTYEQYF. The CDR3 DNA reads TGTGCCAGCAGCTTTCGGACAGGGTCAACCTACGAGCAGTACTTC.

The J gene is TRBJ1-2, the V gene TRBV9; tentatively, D is TRBD1 (6 bases). Trimming stripped 3 bases from V and 6 bases from J, with 15 bases between. The CDR3 is made up of 14 amino acids. The V gene's germline CDR1 is SGDLS and CDR2 YYNGEE. In DNA, the CDR3 is TGTGCCAGCAGCGCAGTAGGGACAAACCATGGCTACACCTTC. Translated, it gives CASSAVGTNHGYTF.

CDR3 protein: CATSSRGRGVDGYTF. CDR3 nucleotides: TGTGCCACCAGCTCCCGCGGGAGAGGTGTCGATGGCTACACCTTC. The gene calls are TRBV15 and TRBJ1-2; unclear D gene. CDR1 LNHNV and CDR2 YYDKDF come from the germline V gene (reference sequence). V lost 5 bases, J lost 6 bases, and 19 bases lay in between. The CDR3 consists of 15 residues.

The chain joins TRBV7-2 to TRBJ1-3, with D maybe TRBD1 (6 bases). From germline, CDR1 is SGHTA and CDR2 FQGNSA. The CDR3 has 15 residues. The V and J ends lost 3 bases and 3 bases respectively, with 12 bases between them. The CDR3 region is CASSLGGASGNTIYF. The DNA for the CDR3 is TGTGCCAGCAGCTTGGGGGGGGCAAGTGGAAACACCATATATTTT.

This clone was picked up a small number of times. The genes are TRBV29-1 and TRBJ2-3; D is perhaps TRBD2 (6 bases). CDR3 length: 13 residues. Germline CDR1 is SQVTM and CDR2 is ANQGSEA. V lost 6 bases, J lost 5 bases, and 15 bases lay in between. The CDR3: CSVLIAVGDTQYF. CDR3 nucleotide sequence: TGCAGCGTCCTAATAGCGGTCGGAGATACGCAGTATTTT.

Here the CDR3 reads CASSLAGTGLPYGYTF. The CDR3 bases are TGCGCCAGCAGCTTGGCCGGGACAGGGCTTCCCTATGGCTACACCTTC. The chain recombines TRBV5-1 with TRBJ1-2; 9 bases align to TRBD1. The CDR3 is made up of 16 amino acids. Germline CDR1 is SGHRS and CDR2 is YFSETQ. The ends lost 0 bases at V and 4 bases at J; junction bases unmatched: 7.

The table lists this clone with a count of one. The chain carries TRBV6-6 and TRBJ1-6; D is unclear. Germline loops: CDR1 MNHNY, CDR2 SVGAGI (reference sequence). V was clipped by 2 bases and J by 6 bases, with 8 bases between them. The CDR3 contains 14 residues. The CDR3 coding sequence is TGTGCCAGCAGTTACGGTGGGAGTAATTCACCCCTCCACTTT. Protein product: CASSYGGSNSPLHF.

This rearrangement joins TRBV14 to TRBJ2-7, with 10 nucleotides matching TRBD2. From germline, CDR1 is SGHDN and CDR2 FVKESK. There are 17 residues in the CDR3. The V and J ends lost 4 bases and 6 bases, in that order; junction bases with no gene match: 15. The CDR3 DNA follows: TGTGCCAGCAGCCCAAAGACTAGCGGGCAGTCGCCTGGCGAGCAGTACTTC. It yields the protein CASSPKTSGQSPGEQYF.

The chain couples TRBV9 to TRBJ2-5; 9 bases are a match to TRBD1. CDR3 length equals 14 residues. With 3 bases clipped from V and 5 bases from J, the junction kept 5 bases outside the gene matches. Germline V gene sequence: CDR1 SGDLS, CDR2 YYNGEE. CDR3 coding DNA: TGTGCCAGCAGCGGGGGACAGGGTAGGGAGACCCAGTACTTC. Protein sequence: CASSGGQGRETQYF.

This clone was found once. This chain links TRBV28 with TRBJ1-1; weak D call: TRBD1 (6 bases). The CDR3 is made up of 15 amino acids. Trimming removed 6 bases from V and 0 bases from J, with 14 bases in between. CDR1 MDHEN and CDR2 SYDVKM come from the germline V gene. CDR3 coding DNA: TGTGCCAGCAGGGGGGTTAGGACAGTGAACACTGAAGCTTTCTTT. Protein sequence: CASRGVRTVNTEAFF. Variable domain in full (rest from reference TRBV28 and TRBJ1-1): DVKVTQSSRYLVKRTGEKVFLECVQDMDHENMFWYRQDPGLGLRLIYFSYDVKMKEKGDIPEGYSVSREKKERFSLILESASTNQTSMYLCASRGVRTVNTEAFFGQGTRLTVV.

The V gene is TRBV10-3, the J gene TRBJ1-3; 9 nucleotides align to TRBD1. Germline CDR1 is ENHRY and CDR2 is SYGVKD. This CDR3 comprises 15 residues. With V trimmed by 5 bases and J by 6 bases, 8 bases remained unmatched. CDR3 region: CAISTGTGSVNTIYF. CDR3 sequence (DNA): TGTGCCATCAGTACCGGGACAGGGTCAGTAAACACCATATATTTT.

The rearrangement joins TRBV27 to TRBJ1-4, with D uncertain. Germline assignment: CDR1 MNHEY and CDR2 SMNVEV (reference sequence). The length of the CDR3 is 15 residues. V was trimmed by 4 bases and J by 0 bases, leaving 9 bases between them. CDR3 nucleotide sequence: TGTGCCAGCAGTTCTTACCAGGCAACTAATGAAAAACTGTTTTTT. Encoded protein: CASSSYQATNEKLFF.

The rearrangement links TRBV5-8 to TRBJ2-3; no clear D. V gave up 3 bases and J gave up 2 bases, with 4 bases separating them. The CDR3 contains 12 residues. Germline loops: CDR1 SGHTS, CDR2 YDEGEE. CDR3: CASSSYTDTQYF. In nucleotides, the CDR3 is TGTGCCAGCAGCTCTTACACAGATACGCAGTATTTT.

This chain uses TRBV6-5 with TRBJ1-2, with D unresolved. The CDR3 runs to 13 residues. Germline CDR1 is MNHEY and CDR2 is SVGAGI. The V gene lost 6 bases and the J gene lost 0 bases, with 8 bases spanning the gap. CDR3 sequence reads: CASRQTTNYGYTF. CDR3 coding DNA: TGTGCCAGCAGACAGACGACTAACTATGGCTACACCTTC.